Shown below are 25 T cell receptor beta chains from a single sample sequenced in a study of cytotoxic CD8 clonotypes in ibrutinib-treated CLL. The table came from immunoSEQ multiplex PCR; TCRdb's copy has only in-frame clones and leaves some out. The sample has fewer than 400,000 clones, 67% seen once. Sequenced here: PBMCs, sampled after 36 months of ibrutinib treatment. These receptors were obtained from a human donor with chronic lymphocytic leukemia.

This chain uses TRBV4-3 with TRBJ2-1, with 7 bases identical to TRBD1. CDR3 length: 17 residues. V lost 1 base and J lost 5; bases outside the gene matches: 11. Per the germline V gene, CDR1 is LGHNA and CDR2 is YSLEER. The CDR3 region has the DNA TGCGCCAGCAGCCAAGGCAGACAGGGCCCAATTAACAATGAGCAGTTCTTC. It encodes CASSQGRQGPINNEQFF.

This chain's CDR3 is CASSLSASYEQFF. The CDR3 region has the DNA TGTGCCAGCTCCCTCTCCGCTAGCTATGAGCAGTTCTTC. V and J are TRBV28 and TRBJ2-1, with D possibly matching TRBD2 (5 bases). V was shortened by 8 bases and J by 8 bases, with 16 bases between the two germline ends. This CDR3 region has 13 residues. Per the germline V gene, CDR1 is MDHEN and CDR2 is SYDVKM.

The chain employs TRBV7-8 and TRBJ2-1, with D unclear. Trimming took off 1 base at V and 3 bases at J, with 13 bases between the two ends. This CDR3 has 16 amino acids. Germline CDR1 reads SGHVS; CDR2 reads FQNEAQ. The CDR3 DNA is TGTGCCAGCAGCTTAGAGGCAACTTGGGGCTACAATGAGCAGTTCTTC. This sequence encodes CASSLEATWGYNEQFF.

J is TRBJ2-3 and V is TRBV6-1; D may be TRBD2 (6 bases). This CDR3 is 15 amino acids long. Trimming removed 2 bases from V and 2 bases from J, with 11 bases in between. The germline V gene encodes CDR1 MNHNS and CDR2 SASEGT. The CDR3 sequence: CASSEQGGATDTQYF. The CDR3 DNA sequence: TGTGCCAGCAGTGAACAGGGCGGGGCCACAGATACGCAGTATTTT.

This sequence joins TRBV9 and TRBJ2-1; TRBD2 agrees at 7 bases. Germline V gene sequence: CDR1 SGDLS, CDR2 YYNGEE. The ends lost 7 bases at V and 0 bases at J; junction bases unmatched: 4. CDR3 length: 14 amino acids. In DNA form, the CDR3 reads TGTGCCAGCGGCGGGACTAACTCCTACAATGAGCAGTTCTTC. Its protein is CASGGTNSYNEQFF.

The chain links TRBV28 to TRBJ2-2; 7 nucleotides align to TRBD1. The germline V gene encodes CDR1 MDHEN and CDR2 SYDVKM. The CDR3 runs 15 residues. V lost 6 bases to trimming and J lost 3 bases; unmatched junction nucleotides: 7. CDR3 in amino acids: CASRIGGGYTGELFF. Written as DNA, the CDR3 is TGTGCCAGCAGAATAGGGGGCGGGTACACCGGGGAGCTGTTTTTT.

V and J are TRBV13 and TRBJ2-1, with D perhaps matching TRBD2 (6 bases). The CDR3 runs to 12 residues. Per germline, CDR1 PRHDT and CDR2 FYEKMQ (reference sequence). V was clipped by 4 bases and J by 6 bases, with 7 bases between them. CDR3 sequence: CASSSAGNEQFF. Here the CDR3 DNA reads TGTGCCAGCAGCTCAGCGGGCAATGAGCAGTTCTTC. Full variable domain (missing parts from reference TRBV13 and TRBJ2-1): AAGVIQSPRHLIKEKRETATLKCYPIPRHDTVYWYQQGPGQDPQFLISFYEKMQSDKGSIPDRFSAQQFSDYHSELNMSSLELGDSALYFCASSSAGNEQFFGPGTRLTVL.

This chain links TRBV7-8 with TRBJ2-1, with 8 bases fitting TRBD2. The J segment lost 0 bases and the V segment lost 5 bases, leaving 9 bases of the junction unmatched. Germline values: CDR1 SGHVS, CDR2 FQNEAQ. This CDR3 has 17 amino acids. The CDR3 DNA is TGTGCCAGCAGCCCAACGGTGGGGACTAGCTCCTACAATGAGCAGTTCTTC. The encoded protein is CASSPTVGTSSYNEQFF.

This chain links TRBV4-2 with TRBJ2-7, with 10 positions matching TRBD2. Trimming cost V 0 bases and J 6 bases; bases outside gene matches: 5. Germline V gene lookup returns CDR1 LGHNA and CDR2 YNFKEQ. This CDR3 has 15 residues. As DNA, the CDR3 is TGTGCCAGCAGCCAAGATTGGGCTAGCGGGGGCGAGCAGTACTTC. This codes for CASSQDWASGGEQYF.

This clone was detected once. This chain joins TRBV7-2 and TRBJ1-4, with 8 bases aligning to TRBD1. The CDR3 is 15 amino acids. CDR1 and CDR2 from the germline V gene are SGHTA and FQGNSA. The ends lost 6 bases at V and 2 bases at J; junction bases unmatched: 5. The CDR3 region is CASRLTGATNEKLFF. The CDR3 DNA sequence: TGTGCCAGCAGACTGACAGGGGCCACTAATGAAAAACTGTTTTTT.

The V call is TRBV19, the J call TRBJ1-2; tentative D call: TRBD1 (6 bases). Looked up from germline, CDR1 is LNHDA and CDR2 is SQIVND (reference sequence). Trimming left V 4 bases short and J 3 bases short, with 12 bases between. The CDR3 consists of 14 residues. This chain's CDR3 is CASSTQGRYYGYTF. Here the CDR3 DNA reads TGTGCCAGTAGTACCCAGGGGAGGTACTATGGCTACACCTTC.

This chain uses TRBV2 with TRBJ2-7; tentative D call: TRBD2 (6 bases). The length of the CDR3 is 13 residues. V lost 4 bases, J lost 5 bases, and 12 bases lay in between. Germline CDR1 is SNHLY and CDR2 is FYNNEI. The chain's CDR3 is CASSVGGGNEQYF. CDR3 DNA: TGTGCCAGCAGTGTCGGGGGTGGGAACGAGCAGTACTTC.

The chain joins TRBV7-9 to TRBJ1-3; D possibly corresponds to TRBD1 (5 bases). V lost 0 bases and J lost 8, with 14 bases in between. Germline CDR1 reads SEHNR; CDR2 reads FQNEAQ (reference sequence). CDR3 length: 15 amino acids. CDR3 amino acids: CASSLARSLQDTIYF. For the CDR3, the DNA is TGTGCCAGCAGCTTAGCGAGGTCCCTACAGGACACCATATATTTT. Supplemented by reference TRBV7-9 and TRBJ1-3, the full variable domain reads DTGVSQNPRHKITKRGQNVTFRCDPISEHNRLYWYRQTLGQGPEFLTYFQNEAQLEKSRLLSDRFSAERPKGSFSTLEIQRTEQGDSAMYLCASSLARSLQDTIYFGEGSWLTVV.

This clone was seen a handful of times. The rearrangement joins TRBV7-9 to TRBJ2-1; TRBD2 aligns across 8 bases. Germline CDR1 and CDR2: SEHNR and FQNEAQ (reference sequence). V gave up 6 bases and J gave up 8 bases; unmatched junction bases: 6. This CDR3 is 13 amino acids long. This CDR3 is CASRSGTRDEQFF. The CDR3 DNA is TGTGCCAGCAGATCCGGGACTAGGGATGAGCAGTTCTTC. Full variable domain (remainder filled in from reference TRBV7-9 and TRBJ2-1): DTGVSQNPRHKITKRGQNVTFRCDPISEHNRLYWYRQTLGQGPEFLTYFQNEAQLEKSRLLSDRFSAERPKGSFSTLEIQRTEQGDSAMYLCASRSGTRDEQFFGPGTRLTVL.

The rearrangement uses TRBV5-1 and TRBJ2-3; D is possibly TRBD2 (6 bases). The V end lost 4 bases, the J end lost 4 bases, and 16 bases lay between the germline ends. Germline V lookup: CDR1 SGHRS, CDR2 YFSETQ. CDR3 size: 15 residues. This CDR3 reads CASSRDSSHADTQYF. The CDR3 region has the DNA TGCGCCAGCAGCCGGGACTCCTCTCACGCAGATACGCAGTATTTT.

The gene calls are TRBV10-2 and TRBJ2-2, with D perhaps TRBD1 or TRBD2 (6 bases each). V lost 2 bases, J lost 4 bases, and 17 bases lay in between. CDR1 and CDR2 (germline): WSHSY, SAAADI. The CDR3 runs to 17 residues. As DNA, the CDR3 is TGCGCCAGCAGTGAGAGGGGGGTAGGGTGGGCCACCGGGGAGCTGTTTTTT. Its protein is CASSERGVGWATGELFF.

This sequence joins TRBV5-1 and TRBJ2-7, with 11 bases matching TRBD2. CDR1 and CDR2 (germline): SGHRS, YFSETQ. This CDR3 contains 16 residues. V was pared by 6 bases and J by 0 bases, with 8 bases of the junction left unmatched. This CDR3 reads CASNPVGLAASYEQYF. The CDR3 nucleotides read TGCGCCAGCAACCCGGTGGGACTAGCGGCCTCCTACGAGCAGTACTTC.

This clone appeared a few times. The chain has TRBV4-1 and TRBJ2-7, with 7 positions matching TRBD1. The CDR3 contains 15 residues. Germline CDR1 is MGHRA and CDR2 is YSYEKL. Trimming removed 4 bases from V and 6 bases from J; junction bases left unmatched: 12. The CDR3 DNA follows: TGCGCCAGCAGCCTGGAAGGGGGCGCCGGGATCGAGCAGTACTTC. Protein sequence: CASSLEGGAGIEQYF.

The chain combines TRBV15 with TRBJ2-5; 7 bases line up with TRBD1. This CDR3 comprises 14 residues. Germline V CDR1 and CDR2: LNHNV, YYDKDF (reference sequence). The V segment lost 4 bases and the J segment 2 bases; nucleotides outside the gene matches: 4. The CDR3 loop is CATSTGGWQETQYF. Here the CDR3 DNA reads TGTGCCACCAGCACAGGGGGATGGCAAGAGACCCAGTACTTC.

The chain joins TRBV10-3 to TRBJ2-7, with D perhaps assigned TRBD1 or TRBD2 (6 bases each). V was clipped by 4 bases and J by 1 base, with 11 bases between them. Germline-derived CDR1 and CDR2 are ENHRY and SYGVKD. The CDR3 extends over 14 amino acids. CDR3 protein: CAISGGGLSYEQYF. CDR3 nucleotides: TGTGCCATCAGTGGAGGGGGACTGTCCTACGAGCAGTACTTC.

This clone has more than one count but fewer than ten. The chain recombines TRBV28 with TRBJ1-2; D unclear. CDR3 size: 13 residues. Germline CDR1 MDHEN, CDR2 SYDVKM. V dropped 4 bases and J dropped 4 bases, with 10 bases sitting between them. CDR3: CASSSLGLYGYTF. The CDR3 DNA sequence: TGTGCCAGCAGTTCCCTGGGTCTCTATGGCTACACCTTC.

The chain recombines TRBV18 with TRBJ1-1; D gene unclear. Trimming removed 6 bases at V and 5 bases at J, with 22 bases between. CDR1 and CDR2 from the germline V gene are KGHSH and LQKENI. CDR3 size: 16 residues. For the CDR3, the DNA is TGTGCCAGCTCCCGCAACCTCGGACCGGGCAGGACTGAAGCTTTCTTT. Amino acid sequence: CASSRNLGPGRTEAFF.

The chain links TRBV25-1 to TRBJ1-5; 8 nucleotides agree with TRBD1. The CDR3 is made up of 17 amino acids. CDR1 and CDR2 from the germline V gene are MGHDK and SYGVNS. Trimming cost V 7 bases and J 4 bases; bases outside gene matches: 15. The CDR3, as DNA: TGTGCCAGCACCCGTGGACAGGGTCTGTATTCTAATCAGCCCCAGCATTTT. This sequence encodes CASTRGQGLYSNQPQHF. Full variable domain (outside the CDR3, taken from reference TRBV25-1 and TRBJ1-5): EADIYQTPRYLVIGTGKKITLECSQTMGHDKMYWYQQDPGMELHLIHYSYGVNSTEKGDLSSESTVSRIRTEHFPLTLESARPSHTSQYLCASTRGQGLYSNQPQHFGDGTRLSIL.

The chain links TRBV6-5 to TRBJ1-1; tentative D call: TRBD1 (6 bases). From germline, CDR1 is MNHEY and CDR2 SVGAGI. V lost 1 base and J 6 bases, leaving 12 bases between the germline ends. The CDR3 is made up of 14 amino acids. The chain's CDR3 is CASSYWGLGAEAFF. CDR3 sequence (DNA): TGTGCCAGCAGTTACTGGGGGCTTGGGGCTGAAGCTTTCTTT.

This sequence joins TRBV27 and TRBJ1-6; TRBD1 is a possible D gene (6 bases). CDR3 length: 15 residues. V gave up 6 bases and J gave up 9 bases, with 18 bases separating them. Germline CDR1 reads MNHEY; CDR2 reads SMNVEV (reference sequence). In DNA form, the CDR3 reads TGTGCCAGCAGCCGAACAGGGAGCGTTCTTTCACCCCTCCACTTT. Amino acid sequence: CASSRTGSVLSPLHF.